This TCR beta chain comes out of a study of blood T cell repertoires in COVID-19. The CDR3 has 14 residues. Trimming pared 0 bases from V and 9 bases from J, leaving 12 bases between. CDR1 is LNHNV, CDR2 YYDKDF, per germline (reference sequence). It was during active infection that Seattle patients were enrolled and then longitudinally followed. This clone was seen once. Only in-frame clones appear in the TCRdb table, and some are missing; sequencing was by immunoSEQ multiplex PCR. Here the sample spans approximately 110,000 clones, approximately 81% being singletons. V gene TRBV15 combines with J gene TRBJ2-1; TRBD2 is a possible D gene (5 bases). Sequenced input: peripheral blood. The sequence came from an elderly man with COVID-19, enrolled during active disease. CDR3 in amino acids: CATSRERRGIEQFF. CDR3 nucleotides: TGTGCCACCAGCAGAGAGCGGAGAGGGATTGAGCAGTTCTTC.